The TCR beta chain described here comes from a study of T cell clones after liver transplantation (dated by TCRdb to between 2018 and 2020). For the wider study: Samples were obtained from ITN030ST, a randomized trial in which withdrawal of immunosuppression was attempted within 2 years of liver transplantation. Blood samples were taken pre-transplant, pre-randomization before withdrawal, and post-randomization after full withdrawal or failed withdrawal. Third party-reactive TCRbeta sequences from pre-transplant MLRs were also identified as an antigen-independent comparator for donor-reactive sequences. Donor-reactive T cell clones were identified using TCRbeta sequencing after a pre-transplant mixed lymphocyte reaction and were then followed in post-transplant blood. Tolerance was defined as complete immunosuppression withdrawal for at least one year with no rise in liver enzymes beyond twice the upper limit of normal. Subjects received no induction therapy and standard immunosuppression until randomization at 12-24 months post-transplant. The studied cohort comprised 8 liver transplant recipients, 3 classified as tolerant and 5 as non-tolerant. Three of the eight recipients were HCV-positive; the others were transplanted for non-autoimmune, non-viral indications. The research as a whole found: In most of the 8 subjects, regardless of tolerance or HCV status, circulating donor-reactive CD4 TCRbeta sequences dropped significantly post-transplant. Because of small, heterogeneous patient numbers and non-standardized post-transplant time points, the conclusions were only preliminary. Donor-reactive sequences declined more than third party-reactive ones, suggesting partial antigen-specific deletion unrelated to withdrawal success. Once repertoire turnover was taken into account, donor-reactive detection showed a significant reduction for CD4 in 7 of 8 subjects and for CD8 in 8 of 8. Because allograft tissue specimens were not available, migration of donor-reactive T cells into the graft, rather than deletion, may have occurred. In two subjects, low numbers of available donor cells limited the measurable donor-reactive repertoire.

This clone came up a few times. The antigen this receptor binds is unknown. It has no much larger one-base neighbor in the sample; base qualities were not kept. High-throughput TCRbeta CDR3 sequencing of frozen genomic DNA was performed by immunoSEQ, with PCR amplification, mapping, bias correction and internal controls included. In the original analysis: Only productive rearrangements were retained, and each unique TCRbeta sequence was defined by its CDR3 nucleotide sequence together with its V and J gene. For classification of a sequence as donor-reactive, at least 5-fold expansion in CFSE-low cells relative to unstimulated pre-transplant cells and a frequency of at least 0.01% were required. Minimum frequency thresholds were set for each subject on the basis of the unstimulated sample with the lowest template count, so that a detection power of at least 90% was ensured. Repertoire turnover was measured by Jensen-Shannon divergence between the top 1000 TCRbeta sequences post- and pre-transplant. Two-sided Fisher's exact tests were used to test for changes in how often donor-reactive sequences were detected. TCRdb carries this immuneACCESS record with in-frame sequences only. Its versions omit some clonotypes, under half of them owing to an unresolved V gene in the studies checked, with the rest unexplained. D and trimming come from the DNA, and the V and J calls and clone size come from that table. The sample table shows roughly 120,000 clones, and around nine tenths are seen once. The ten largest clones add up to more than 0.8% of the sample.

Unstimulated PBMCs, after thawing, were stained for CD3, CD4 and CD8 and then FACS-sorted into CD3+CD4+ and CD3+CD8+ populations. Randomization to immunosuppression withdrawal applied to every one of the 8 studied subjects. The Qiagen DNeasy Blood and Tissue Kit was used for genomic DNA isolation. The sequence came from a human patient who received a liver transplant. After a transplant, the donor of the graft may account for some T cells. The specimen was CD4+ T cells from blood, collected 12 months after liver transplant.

The DNA is TGTGCCAGCAGCCCCTTCGCGGGTCAAGAGACCCAGTACTTC. Its product reads: CASSPFAGQETQYF. Recombination connected TRBV11-2 to TRBJ2-5; 5 matching bases give a weak D call of TRBD2. The CDR1 and CDR2 encoded by the germline V gene are SGHAT and FQNNGV. The junction carries 12 bases between V and J, which are trimmed by 5 bases and 2 bases respectively. The CDR3 spans 14 residues, from the cysteine through the phenylalanine. Just the 42-base CDR3 DNA is kept, in frame starting at base 1. Where the CDR3 stops, the reference TRBV11-2 and TRBJ2-5 genes take over; the full variable domain is EAGVAQSPRYKIIEKRQSVAFWCNPISGHATLYWYQQILGQGPKLLIQFQNNGVVDDSQLPKDRFSAERLKGVDSTLKIQPAKLEDSAVYLCASSPFAGQETQYFGPGTRLLVL.